This T cell receptor (beta chain) was found in a study of T cells in Graves' hyperthyroidism and ophthalmopathy. There are a few counts of this clonotype. Amplified TCR beta CDR3 regions came from RNA transcripts. During a first-round RT-PCR of the TCR CDR3, the HTBI primer set was used. TCRdb re-derived calls from the multiplex PCR reads in MiXCR, one entry per CDR3 protein. The sample consists of hundreds of thousands of distinct CDR3 sequences, roughly 40% of them appearing once. The CDR3 runs 13 residues. Germline values: CDR1 LGHDT, CDR2 YNNKEL (reference sequence). The V gene lost 0 bases and the J gene lost 7 bases, with 9 bases spanning the gap.

The gene calls are TRBV3-1 and TRBJ1-1; possible D gene TRBD1, 5 bases. The sequence came from a man younger than 30 with Graves' hyperthyroidism. The source material was blood. The CDR3 sequence is CASSQDNRREAFF. The CDR3, as DNA: TGTGCCAGCAGCCAAGATAACAGGCGTGAAGCTTTCTTT.